These 27 T cell receptor beta chains share one sample of origin, sequenced in a study of beta chain features in type 1 diabetes. General study results and limits: Among patients with Type 1 diabetes, TCRB CDR3s were moderately but significantly shorter in every one of the four CD4+ subsets.

TCRB transcripts that were expressed got sequenced, as all of the isolated RNA had been reverse transcribed. The assay was immunoSEQ multiplex PCR, and TCRdb's table has in-frame clones only and misses some. The repertoire holds some 700,000 clones, with around an eighth as singletons. The antigens for these receptors are not known. Sequences were obtained from naive CD4+ T cells from blood. These receptor sequences come from a man aged 18 to 29 with type 1 diabetes.

This clone was seen more than once but under ten times. The J gene is TRBJ2-7, the V gene TRBV2, with TRBD2 as a possible D gene (5 bases). The CDR3 has 11 residues. The germline gives CDR1 SNHLY, CDR2 FYNNEI. Trimming took 4 bases from V and 4 from J, leaving 5 bases between them. The CDR3 DNA follows: TGTGCCAGCAGTGGCGGGTACGAGCAGTACTTC. Its protein product is CASSGGYEQYF.

The chain employs TRBV28 and TRBJ2-2, with D possibly TRBD1 on 5 matching bases. This CDR3 is 14 amino acids long. V lost 3 bases, J lost 2 bases, and 7 bases lay in between. Per germline, CDR1 MDHEN and CDR2 SYDVKM. Here the CDR3 reads CASSLGQNTGELFF. CDR3 coding DNA: TGTGCCAGCAGTTTGGGGCAAAACACCGGGGAGCTGTTTTTT.

This sequence joins TRBV6-5 and TRBJ1-1; 8 positions match TRBD1. Unmatched junction bases numbered 6, after V lost 6 bases and J lost 0 bases. CDR3 length equals 15 residues. Germline lookup yields CDR1 MNHEY and CDR2 SVGAGI. CDR3 in DNA: TGTGCCAGCAGAACCTCAGGGGGCCTGAACACTGAAGCTTTCTTT. Translation gives CASRTSGGLNTEAFF.

This chain links TRBV14 with TRBJ2-7; D gene unclear. V lost 1 base to trimming and J lost 3 bases, with 4 bases between them. The germline V gene encodes CDR1 SGHDN and CDR2 FVKESK. CDR3 size: 12 residues. The CDR3 DNA sequence: TGTGCCAGCAGCCAAGGGGGCTACGAGCAGTACTTC. It is translated as CASSQGGYEQYF.

Remarks on this clone: The same CDR3 also results from other DNA sequences found in this sample. This chain uses TRBV30 with TRBJ2-3; no clear D gene. In germline, CDR1 is GTSNPN, CDR2 SVGIG (reference sequence). V lost 0 bases to trimming and J lost 0 bases, with 4 bases between them. The CDR3 totals 13 residues. This CDR3 reads CAWSVLSTDTQYF. CDR3 nucleotide sequence: TGTGCCTGGAGTGTACTCAGCACAGATACGCAGTATTTT.

The V and J genes are TRBV7-9 and TRBJ2-1, with D unresolved. CDR1 and CDR2 (germline): SEHNR, FQNEAQ (reference sequence). The CDR3 is 15 residues long. V was cut by 6 bases and J by 0 bases, with 12 bases left in between. The CDR3 region is CASRGSYSSYNEQFF. The DNA of the CDR3 is TGTGCCAGCAGAGGTTCATATAGCTCCTACAATGAGCAGTTCTTC. Complete variable domain (other parts from reference TRBV7-9 and TRBJ2-1): DTGVSQNPRHKITKRGQNVTFRCDPISEHNRLYWYRQTLGQGPEFLTYFQNEAQLEKSRLLSDRFSAERPKGSFSTLEIQRTEQGDSAMYLCASRGSYSSYNEQFFGPGTRLTVL.

This clone occurred a few times. This chain uses TRBV5-6 with TRBJ2-6, with D unclear. Germline V gene lookup returns CDR1 SGHDT and CDR2 YYEEEE. V gave up 0 bases and J gave up 1 base, with 8 bases separating them. The CDR3 length is 16 residues. The chain's CDR3 is CASSLEMGSGANVLTF. Here the CDR3 DNA reads TGTGCCAGCAGCTTGGAGATGGGGTCTGGGGCCAACGTCCTGACTTTC.

The chain links TRBV5-4 to TRBJ2-2; D might be TRBD1 (5 bases). Germline V lookup: CDR1 SGHNT, CDR2 YYREEE (reference sequence). Deletions cut 3 bases from V and 11 bases from J, with 11 bases between. The CDR3 covers 12 residues. The CDR3 spells CASSSIGAELFF. The DNA of the CDR3 is TGTGCCAGCAGCTCGATAGGGGCAGAGCTGTTTTTT.

This clone was counted a few times. The V gene is TRBV5-1, the J gene TRBJ2-5; weak D call: TRBD2 (6 bases). V lost 4 bases, J lost 4 bases, and 20 bases lay in between. Looked up from germline, CDR1 is SGHRS and CDR2 is YFSETQ. The CDR3 has 16 residues. CDR3 bases: TGCGCCAGCAGCCCCCGGTCCTGGGAGGTGGGAGAGACCCAGTACTTC. This gives the protein CASSPRSWEVGETQYF.

The chain is built from TRBV25-1 and TRBJ2-2, with 10 bases fitting TRBD1. Germline-derived CDR1 and CDR2 are MGHDK and SYGVNS. V trimming: 6 bases; J trimming: 3 bases; junction bases outside the gene matches: 7. This CDR3 is 16 amino acids long. CDR3 region: CASRPPGQGYTGELFF. CDR3 in DNA: TGTGCCAGCAGACCCCCGGGACAGGGGTACACCGGGGAGCTGTTTTTT.

V is TRBV6-1 and J is TRBJ1-5; D remains unclear. V lost 1 base to trimming and J lost 0 bases, with 7 bases between them. CDR3 size: 15 residues. Germline values: CDR1 MNHNS, CDR2 SASEGT. CDR3 DNA sequence: TGTGCCAGCAGTGAAGTCAGAGATAGCAATCAGCCCCAGCATTTT. Encoded protein: CASSEVRDSNQPQHF.

This clone was detected a few times. The V call is TRBV11-3, the J call TRBJ2-7, with no clear D. CDR1 and CDR2 from the germline V gene are SGHNT and YENEEA. CDR3 size: 13 residues. V was clipped by 5 bases and J by 1 base, with 9 bases between them. The CDR3 here is CASSPRKSYEQYF. The DNA of the CDR3 is TGTGCCAGCAGCCCGCGGAAATCCTACGAGCAGTACTTC.

The V and J genes are TRBV10-3 and TRBJ2-5, with 7 bases aligning to TRBD1. Germline V gene data show CDR1 as ENHRY and CDR2 as SYGVKD. CDR3 size: 12 residues. V dropped 9 bases and J dropped 2; count of bases not matched to a gene: 3. The chain's CDR3 is CAMRDSQETQYF. DNA of the CDR3: TGTGCCATGAGGGACAGTCAAGAGACCCAGTACTTC.

In this sample, this clone turned up a few times. The chain has TRBV13 and TRBJ1-6, with D tentatively TRBD1 (5 bases). Per the germline V gene, CDR1 is PRHDT and CDR2 is FYEKMQ (reference sequence). Trimming pared 3 bases from V and 10 bases from J, leaving 7 bases between. The CDR3 length is 12 residues. The CDR3 protein is CASSLGRSPLHF. The CDR3, as DNA: TGTGCCAGCAGCTTGGGGCGCTCACCCCTCCACTTT.

This clone was seen a handful of times. The V call is TRBV27, the J call TRBJ1-6; D remains ambiguous. The CDR3 covers 14 residues. V lost 6 bases and J 0 bases, leaving 6 bases between the germline ends. CDR1 and CDR2 from the germline V gene are MNHEY and SMNVEV (reference sequence). The CDR3: CASRQSSYNSPLHF. The CDR3 DNA is TGTGCCAGCAGACAGAGCTCCTATAATTCACCCCTCCACTTT.

J is TRBJ2-2 and V is TRBV7-3; 11 nucleotides line up with TRBD2. The CDR3 extends over 16 amino acids. Germline CDR1 SGHTA, CDR2 FQGTGA. V was clipped by 5 bases and J by 4 bases; unmatched bases: 6. The CDR3: CASSPIGLAGTGELFF. In DNA, the CDR3 is TGTGCCAGCAGCCCAATAGGACTAGCGGGCACCGGGGAGCTGTTTTTT. Supplemented by reference TRBV7-3 and TRBJ2-2, the full variable domain reads GAGVSQTPSNKVTEKGKYVELRCDPISGHTALYWYRQSLGQGPEFLIYFQGTGAADDSGLPNDRFFAVRPEGSVSTLKIQRTERGDSAVYLCASSPIGLAGTGELFFGEGSRLTVL.

This clone was counted between two and nine times. The chain couples TRBV4-1 to TRBJ2-3; 7 nucleotides agree with TRBD2. The CDR3 covers 15 residues. CDR1 and CDR2 (germline): MGHRA, YSYEKL. V gave up 7 bases and J gave up 0 bases; unmatched junction bases: 7. The CDR3 DNA reads TGCGCCAGCACGCCGCTAGCGGATAGCACAGATACGCAGTATTTT. It specifies CASTPLADSTDTQYF.

This clone has a handful of counts. The rearrangement joins TRBV2 to TRBJ2-7, with D possibly called TRBD1 or TRBD2 (6 bases each). V lost 8 bases to trimming and J lost 0 bases, with 14 bases between them. The CDR3 is 14 residues long. CDR1 SNHLY and CDR2 FYNNEI come from the germline V gene. The CDR3 region is CASEGGLLSYEQYF. The CDR3 coding sequence is TGTGCCAGCGAGGGGGGCCTCCTCTCCTACGAGCAGTACTTC.

V and J are TRBV30 and TRBJ2-1; D possibly uses TRBD1 or TRBD2 (5 bases each). The V gene lost 1 base and the J gene lost 4 bases, with 5 bases spanning the gap. The length of the CDR3 is 12 residues. The germline gives CDR1 GTSNPN, CDR2 SVGIG (reference sequence). The CDR3 here is CAWSGGYNEQFF. CDR3 DNA: TGTGCCTGGAGTGGGGGGTACAATGAGCAGTTCTTC.

The rearrangement links TRBV30 to TRBJ1-2; weak D call: TRBD1 (5 bases). Germline CDR1 reads GTSNPN; CDR2 reads SVGIG (reference sequence). The CDR3 sequence is 16 residues long. V gave up 8 bases and J gave up 2 bases, with 24 bases separating them. The CDR3 is CADGKKEGRENYGYTF. CDR3 sequence (DNA): TGTGCCGACGGAAAAAAGGAGGGCAGGGAAAACTATGGCTACACCTTC.

This rearrangement joins TRBV5-4 to TRBJ1-1; weak D call: TRBD1 (5 bases). The CDR3 length is 16 residues. V was clipped by 3 bases and J by 6 bases, with 21 bases between them. From germline, CDR1 is SGHNT and CDR2 YYREEE (reference sequence). CDR3 bases: TGTGCCAGCAGCTCCCCTTTTACAGGCAATGACCCTGAAGCTTTCTTT. Residues: CASSSPFTGNDPEAFF.

The chain couples TRBV25-1 to TRBJ2-2; D call uncertain. Germline V gene data show CDR1 as MGHDK and CDR2 as SYGVNS. V lost 6 bases to trimming and J lost 0 bases, with 8 bases between them. The CDR3 totals 14 residues. The CDR3, as DNA: TGTGCCAGCAGGACGGCCGCGAACACCGGGGAGCTGTTTTTT. Translated: CASRTAANTGELFF.

The table lists this clone with a few counts. This chain joins TRBV29-1 and TRBJ2-7; D is perhaps TRBD1 (5 bases). Trimming removed 5 bases at V and 0 bases at J, with 8 bases between. The CDR3 consists of 12 residues. Germline CDR1 is SQVTM and CDR2 is ANQGSEA. The CDR3 bases are TGCAGCGTTCTGACAGCCTCCTACGAGCAGTACTTC. Translating gives CSVLTASYEQYF.

The rearrangement uses TRBV7-7 and TRBJ2-5; D may be TRBD1 or TRBD2 (5 bases each). The CDR3 is 15 amino acids. Germline V gene sequence: CDR1 SSHAT, CDR2 FNYEAQ (reference sequence). The ends were cut back, 4 bases at V and 3 bases at J, with 15 bases in the middle. DNA of the CDR3: TGTGCCAGCAGCTCCCCACCTGGGGGAAAAGAGACCCAGTACTTC. Translation: CASSSPPGGKETQYF.

The chain uses TRBV6-4 and TRBJ2-1; perhaps TRBD2 as D (6 bases). The V end was cut by 4 bases, the J end by 0 bases, with 10 bases between. This CDR3 comprises 15 residues. The germline V gene has CDR1 MRHNA and CDR2 SNTAGT. The CDR3 is CASSGMGGSYNEQFF. The DNA of the CDR3 is TGTGCCAGCAGTGGTATGGGGGGCTCCTACAATGAGCAGTTCTTC.

The chain is built from TRBV28 and TRBJ1-2, with D perhaps matching TRBD1 (6 bases). This CDR3 has 14 amino acids. Germline V lookup: CDR1 MDHEN, CDR2 SYDVKM. Trimming pared 5 bases from V and 5 bases from J, leaving 15 bases between. CDR3 DNA sequence: TGTGCCAGCAGTAAACAGGGCTCCGGGTATGGCTACACCTTC. It encodes CASSKQGSGYGYTF.

The sample holds a few counts of this clone. CDR3 protein: CASSQEGTGPYYGYTF. CDR3 DNA sequence: TGCGCCAGCAGCCAAGAAGGGACAGGGCCCTACTATGGCTACACCTTC. V and J are TRBV4-1 and TRBJ1-2; 9 nucleotides match TRBD1. V was pared by 0 bases and J by 3 bases, with 5 bases of the junction left unmatched. Germline CDR1 reads MGHRA; CDR2 reads YSYEKL. The CDR3 is 16 amino acids.